The next 9 T cell receptor beta chains were all read from a single sample in a study of T cell responses to AZD1222 COVID-19 vaccine. TCRdb's copy holds only in-frame clones and misses some; the assay was immunoSEQ multiplex PCR. The sample gives roughly 42,000 clones, around 82% of which show up once; about 3.9% is in the top ten. The specimen was peripheral blood, collected on day 0 of AZD1222 vaccination. The origin of the receptors is an adult in good health.

Of note for this clone: One end of the junction fails to match germline, which may point to a read error. This rearrangement joins TRBV3-1 (or the pseudogene TRBV3-2) to TRBJ2-2; D uncertain. Germline CDR1 reads LGHDT; CDR2 reads YNNKEL (reference sequence). The CDR3 sequence is 14 residues long. The CDR3 sequence: CASSQGRKTGELFF. As DNA, the CDR3 is TGTGCCAGCAGTCAAGGAAGGAAGACCGGGGAGCTGTTTTTT.

The chain carries TRBV11-3 and TRBJ2-5; 7 nucleotides agree with TRBD1. V was clipped by 0 bases and J by 1 base; unmatched bases: 2. Germline CDR1 is SGHNT and CDR2 is YENEEA. The CDR3 has 15 residues. CDR3 DNA sequence: TGTGCCAGCAGCTTAGATGGGACAGCCCAAGAGACCCAGTACTTC. It encodes CASSLDGTAQETQYF.

The chain combines TRBV5-6 with TRBJ2-1; D ambiguous. V was pared by 1 base and J by 2 bases, with 10 bases between. The CDR3 spans 15 residues. CDR1 and CDR2 from the germline V gene are SGHDT and YYEEEE. CDR3 sequence: CASSLSPRAYNEQFF. The CDR3 DNA reads TGTGCCAGCAGCTTGAGTCCTAGGGCCTACAATGAGCAGTTCTTC.

This clone was detected only once. The rearrangement links TRBV3-1 (or the pseudogene TRBV3-2) to TRBJ1-1; D perhaps matches TRBD1 (6 bases). Germline CDR1 reads LGHDT; CDR2 reads YNNKEL (reference sequence). Between the trimmed V and J ends, which lost 5 bases and 5 bases, there was a span of 21 bases. CDR3 length equals 16 residues. The CDR3 reads CASSKTRGFVVTEAFF. CDR3 coding DNA: TGTGCCAGCAGCAAAACCAGGGGTTTCGTGGTTACTGAAGCTTTCTTT.

V is TRBV6-2 or TRBV6-3 and J is TRBJ2-3; D possibly corresponds to TRBD2 (6 bases). The germline V gene has CDR1 MNHEY and CDR2 SVGEGT. The V gene lost 4 bases and the J gene lost 4 bases, with 21 bases spanning the gap. This CDR3 has 17 residues. The CDR3, as DNA: TGTGCCAGCAGTTCCCCCCCAGGCAGCGGGCCTTCAGATACGCAGTATTTT. The encoded protein is CASSSPPGSGPSDTQYF.

The chain carries TRBV5-8 and TRBJ2-5, with a tentative D call TRBD1 (5 bases). Germline V gives CDR1 SGHTS, CDR2 YDEGEE. Trimming shortened V by 1 base and J by 4 bases, and 11 bases separated the two germline ends. The CDR3 covers 14 residues. The CDR3 reads CASSLSPRGETQYF. Written as DNA, the CDR3 is TGTGCCAGCAGCTTGTCTCCTAGGGGAGAGACCCAGTACTTC.

J is TRBJ1-5 and V is TRBV7-2; unclear D gene. The CDR3 has 13 amino acids. V lost 0 bases and J lost 1, with 1 base in between. Germline V gene data show CDR1 as SGHTA and CDR2 as FQGNSA. The CDR3 sequence is CASSLASNQPQHF. The CDR3 nucleotides are TGTGCCAGCAGCTTAGCCAGCAATCAGCCCCAGCATTTT.

There are a few counts of this clone. The genes are TRBV20-1 and TRBJ1-5; D is unclear. The V end was cut by 3 bases, the J end by 3 bases, with 12 bases between. CDR1 is DFQATT and CDR2 is SNEGSKA in the germline V gene (reference sequence). This CDR3 has 14 amino acids. The CDR3 nucleotides read TGCAGTGCTAGTGAAGGTCCGACCAATCAGCCCCAGCATTTT. The encoded protein is CSASEGPTNQPQHF.

This clone was seen a handful of times. This chain links TRBV7-3 with TRBJ2-1; D remains ambiguous. This CDR3 is built from 14 residues. The V gene lost 5 bases and the J gene lost 6 bases, with 14 bases spanning the gap. Germline V CDR1 and CDR2: SGHTA, FQGTGA. CDR3 sequence reads: CASSPLLGGNEQFF. In DNA, the CDR3 is TGTGCCAGCAGCCCCCTCTTGGGTGGCAATGAGCAGTTCTTC. Full variable domain (remainder filled in from reference TRBV7-3 and TRBJ2-1): GAGVSQTPSNKVTEKGKYVELRCDPISGHTALYWYRQSLGQGPEFLIYFQGTGAADDSGLPNDRFFAVRPEGSVSTLKIQRTERGDSAVYLCASSPLLGGNEQFFGPGTRLTVL.